Listed below are T cell receptor beta chains from one sample, sequenced in a study of cytomegalovirus exposure and HLA in healthy donors. Assay: immunoSEQ multiplex PCR; the TCRdb copy retains only in-frame clones and omits some. The sample holds a few hundred thousand clones, under 80% seen once. The material sequenced was PBMCs. These receptors originate from a woman aged 30 to 39 in good health and CMV-seronegative. Each CDR3 is given with its conserved first and last residue. A D gene is named only where the DNA matches it firmly. Clone size is not always given. Where it is, it says once, few, many or a class for expanded clones.

V: TRBV2; D: NA; J: TRBJ2-5; size: few; length: 16; CDR3: CASTEYGAGVGETQYF; DNA: TGTGCCAGCACTGAGTATGGAGCGGGCGTCGGGGAGACCCAGTACTTC
V: TRBV7-9; D: TRBD1; J: TRBJ2-4; size: NA; length: 13; CDR3: CASSLRGQHIQYF; DNA: TGTGCCAGCAGCTTAAGGGGGCAGCACATTCAGTACTTC
V: TRBV2; D: NA; J: TRBJ2-7; size: NA; length: 11; CDR3: CASRLSYEQYF; DNA: TGTGCCAGCAGACTTTCCTACGAGCAGTACTTC
V: TRBV4-2; D: NA; J: TRBJ2-5; size: NA; length: 18; CDR3: CASSQDIRTERSPETQYF; DNA: TGTGCCAGCAGCCAAGATATTCGAACGGAGCGATCGCCGGAGACCCAGTACTTC
V: TRBV5-4; D: TRBD2; J: TRBJ2-7; size: NA; length: 16; CDR3: CASSLGTSGGFYEQYF; DNA: TGTGCCAGCAGCTTGGGTACTAGCGGGGGATTCTACGAGCAGTACTTC
V: TRBV7-9; D: NA; J: TRBJ1-2; size: NA; length: 12; CDR3: CASRSEGSGYTF; DNA: TGTGCCAGCAGATCCGAGGGCAGCGGCTACACCTTC
V: TRBV18; D: NA; J: TRBJ1-2; size: few; length: 15; CDR3: CASSPGGQNLYGYTF; DNA: TGTGCCAGCTCACCGGGAGGGCAGAATCTTTATGGCTACACCTTC
V: TRBV29-1; D: NA; J: TRBJ2-1; size: NA; length: 13; CDR3: CSVRRGRNNEQFF; DNA: TGCAGCGTCCGCAGGGGAAGGAACAATGAGCAGTTCTTC
V: TRBV5-1; D: NA; J: TRBJ2-5; size: NA; length: 16; CDR3: CASSPLQQGSQETQYF; DNA: TGCGCCAGCAGCCCACTGCAACAGGGATCCCAAGAGACCCAGTACTTC
V: TRBV6-1; D: NA; J: TRBJ2-7; size: once; length: 14; CDR3: CASTSYRYDYEQYF; DNA: TGTGCCAGCACCTCCTATCGGTACGACTACGAGCAGTACTTC
V: TRBV5-1; D: NA; J: TRBJ2-1; size: few; length: 13; CDR3: CASSFREQNEQFF; DNA: TGCGCCAGCAGCTTCCGGGAGCAGAATGAGCAGTTCTTC
V: TRBV7-2; D: TRBD2; J: TRBJ2-5; size: NA; length: 19; CDR3: CASSLGGGGSGGDQETQYF; DNA: TGTGCCAGCAGCCTAGGGGGAGGCGGGAGCGGGGGAGACCAAGAGACCCAGTACTTC
V: TRBV10-1; D: TRBD1; J: TRBJ2-5; size: NA; length: 16; CDR3: CASSDPGQGVGETQYF; DNA: TGCGCCAGCAGTGACCCCGGACAGGGGGTAGGGGAGACCCAGTACTTC
V: TRBV6-1; D: TRBD1; J: TRBJ2-5; size: NA; length: 12; CDR3: CASKTGEETQYF; DNA: TGTGCCAGCAAGACAGGGGAGGAGACCCAGTACTTC
V: TRBV19; D: TRBD1; J: TRBJ2-7; size: NA; length: 14; CDR3: CASSIRTGAGEQYF; DNA: TGTGCCAGTAGTATAAGGACAGGGGCGGGCGAGCAGTACTTC
V: TRBV6-5; D: NA; J: TRBJ2-7; size: NA; length: 15; CDR3: CASSGRASASYEQYF; DNA: TGTGCCAGCAGTGGGCGGGCTAGCGCGTCCTACGAGCAGTACTTC
V: TRBV6-1; D: TRBD2; J: TRBJ2-7; size: NA; length: 15; CDR3: CASSEEGTSSYEQYF; DNA: TGTGCCAGCAGTGAAGAGGGGACTAGCTCCTACGAGCAGTACTTC
V: TRBV18; D: NA; J: TRBJ1-5; size: NA; length: 14; CDR3: CASSRQNSNQPQHF; DNA: TGTGCCAGCTCACGACAAAATAGCAATCAGCCCCAGCATTTT
V: TRBV10-3; D: NA; J: TRBJ1-2; size: NA; length: 13; CDR3: CATRGGDGYGYTF; DNA: TGTGCCACCCGGGGGGGCGACGGGTATGGCTACACCTTC
V: TRBV5-1; D: NA; J: TRBJ2-5; size: NA; length: 14; CDR3: CASSQPQAGETQYF; DNA: TGCGCCAGCAGCCAACCCCAAGCGGGAGAGACCCAGTACTTC
V: TRBV19; D: TRBD1; J: TRBJ1-1; size: NA; length: 17; CDR3: CASSEQGAGKGDTEAFF; DNA: TGTGCCAGTAGTGAACAGGGGGCAGGTAAAGGGGACACTGAAGCTTTCTTT
V: TRBV5-1; D: TRBD1; J: TRBJ1-2; size: NA; length: 13; CDR3: CASSLGRTGGYTF; DNA: TGCGCCAGCAGCTTGGGGAGGACAGGCGGCTACACCTTC
V: TRBV10-3; D: NA; J: TRBJ2-7; size: once; length: 12; CDR3: CAISRGSYEQYF; DNA: TGTGCCATCAGTAGGGGCTCCTACGAGCAGTACTTC
V: TRBV6-6; D: NA; J: TRBJ2-2; size: NA; length: 13; CDR3: CASSTDYTGELFF; DNA: TGTGCCAGCAGCACCGACTACACCGGGGAGCTGTTTTTT
V: TRBV2; D: TRBD2; J: TRBJ2-5; size: NA; length: 15; CDR3: CASNVGTSPRETQYF; DNA: TGTGCCAGCAACGTCGGGACTAGCCCTAGAGAGACCCAGTACTTC